These 29 T cell receptor beta chains were all obtained from the same sample, sequenced in a study of shared clonotypes between healthy human individuals. Using immunoSEQ multiplex PCR, the repertoire was profiled, and TCRdb retains in-frame clones only, with some absent. The table lists around 480,000 clones, roughly 85% of them singletons. The specimen was PBMCs. The source of these receptors is a woman between 40 and 55 years old in good health. Some clones in this sample may be carry-over from other donors' samples.

This clone was counted ten times or more. The V and J genes are TRBV2 and TRBJ2-7; the D call may be TRBD1 or TRBD2 (5 bases each). This CDR3 contains 12 residues. Looked up from germline, CDR1 is SNHLY and CDR2 is FYNNEI. Trimming took 6 bases from V and 9 from J, leaving 15 bases between them. This CDR3 reads CASSPLGPRQYF. The CDR3 DNA reads as TGTGCCAGCAGCCCCTTGGGACCTCGGCAGTACTTC.

This chain uses TRBV1 with TRBJ2-3; the DNA was not used to check the table's D call, TRBD1. TRBV1 is tagged as a pseudogene. The CDR3 totals 17 residues. The CDR3 bases are TGCACCAGCAGCCAACCTACAGGGTTTATTAGCACAGATACGCAGTATTTT. It specifies CTSSQPTGFISTDTQYF.

Comments on this clone: The same CDR3 can be traced to other DNA sequences in this sample. This rearrangement joins TRBV19 to TRBJ2-3, with 7 bases fitting TRBD1. This CDR3 spans 13 amino acids. Germline V lookup: CDR1 LNHDA, CDR2 SQIVND (reference sequence). Trimming removed 6 bases from V and 3 bases from J; junction bases left unmatched: 3. In DNA, the CDR3 is TGTGCCAGTAGCGACAGGGCGACAGATACGCAGTATTTT. Translation gives CASSDRATDTQYF.

The table lists this clone with a few counts. The rearrangement links TRBV7-2 to TRBJ2-5; TRBD2 aligns across 11 bases. CDR1 and CDR2 (germline): SGHTA, FQGNSA. The CDR3 sequence is 13 residues long. With 5 bases clipped from V and 12 bases from J, the junction kept 8 bases outside the gene matches. The CDR3 region has the DNA TGTGCCAGCAGCGTTAGCGGGAGGGCTCTCAAGTACTTC. Translating gives CASSVSGRALKYF. Together with reference TRBV7-2 and TRBJ2-5, the CDR3 gives the full variable domain: GAGVSQSPSNKVTEKGKDVELRCDPISGHTALYWYRQSLGQGLEFLIYFQGNSAPDKSGLPSDRFSAERTGGSVSTLTIQRTQQEDSAVYLCASSVSGRALKYFGPGTRLLVL.

This chain connects TRBV7-2 to TRBJ2-1; the D gene is possibly TRBD1 (5 bases). Trimming cost V 4 bases and J 5 bases, with 12 bases left between them. CDR3 size: 14 residues. Germline lookup yields CDR1 SGHTA and CDR2 FQGNSA. Here the CDR3 reads CASSSPAGNNEQFF. In DNA form, the CDR3 reads TGTGCCAGCAGCTCCCCGGCAGGGAACAATGAGCAGTTCTTC. Drawing the rest from reference TRBV7-2 and TRBJ2-1, the complete variable domain is GAGVSQSPSNKVTEKGKDVELRCDPISGHTALYWYRQSLGQGLEFLIYFQGNSAPDKSGLPSDRFSAERTGGSVSTLTIQRTQQEDSAVYLCASSSPAGNNEQFFGPGTRLTVL.

The V and J genes are TRBV5-1 and TRBJ2-1; possibly TRBD1 for D (5 bases). Germline-derived CDR1 and CDR2 are SGHRS and YFSETQ. V lost 1 base to trimming and J lost 4 bases, with 12 bases between them. The CDR3 consists of 15 residues. The CDR3: CASSLTRAIYNEQFF. CDR3 bases: TGCGCCAGCAGCTTGACCAGGGCGATTTACAATGAGCAGTTCTTC.

V and J are TRBV4-3 and TRBJ2-6; 7 bases are a match to TRBD1. Germline assignment: CDR1 LGHNA and CDR2 YSLEER. J was trimmed by 3 bases and V by 1 base; bases with no gene match: 0. The CDR3 is 15 residues long. CDR3: CASSQGQGGANVLTF. The CDR3 DNA sequence: TGCGCCAGCAGCCAAGGACAGGGTGGGGCCAACGTCCTGACTTTC.

The table lists this clone with a few counts. This rearrangement joins TRBV5-1 to TRBJ2-5; TRBD1 matches 7 bases. The J call may be in error: the DNA end matches TRBJ2-7 better. The CDR3 spans 13 residues. Germline CDR1 is SGHRS and CDR2 is YFSETQ. The CDR3 nucleotides read TGCGCCAGCAGCCGGGACAGCGCCTACGAGCAGTACTTC. Translated, it gives CASSRDSAYEQYF.

The genes are TRBV28 and TRBJ2-7; a weak D match, TRBD1 (6 bases). CDR1 is MDHEN, CDR2 SYDVKM, per germline. The CDR3 length is 17 residues. Trimming took off 3 bases at V and 3 bases at J, with 21 bases between the two ends. The CDR3 protein is CASSLWIIRDTNYEQYF. The CDR3 region has the DNA TGTGCCAGCAGTTTGTGGATCATCCGGGACACCAACTACGAGCAGTACTTC.

This clone is a singleton in its sample. The chain employs TRBV4-2 and TRBJ2-2; maybe TRBD2 (5 bases). V lost 5 bases and J lost 4, with 11 bases in between. The CDR3 covers 14 residues. Germline CDR1 LGHNA, CDR2 YNFKEQ. CDR3 amino acids: CASSVEGGTGELFF. The CDR3 DNA is TGTGCCAGCAGCGTTGAGGGTGGCACCGGGGAGCTGTTTTTT.

V and J are TRBV29-1 and TRBJ2-5; D is uncertain. CDR1 and CDR2 (germline): SQVTM, ANQGSEA. Deletions cut 1 base from V and 8 bases from J, with 14 bases between. The CDR3 totals 13 residues. This CDR3 is CSVEGTALGTQYF. The CDR3 nucleotides read TGCAGCGTTGAAGGAACAGCCCTAGGAACCCAGTACTTC. The full variable domain, in which reference TRBV29-1 and TRBJ2-5 provide the parts outside the CDR3, is SAVISQKPSRDICQRGTSLTIQCQVDSQVTMMFWYRQQPGQSLTLIATANQGSEATYESGFVIDKFPISRPNLTFSTLTVSNMSPEDSSIYLCSVEGTALGTQYFGPGTRLLVL.

The chain joins TRBV5-4 to TRBJ1-1; D is unclear. The germline V and J ends were trimmed by 0 bases and 2 bases, with 5 bases remaining between them. CDR3 size: 13 residues. CDR1 SGHNT and CDR2 YYREEE come from the germline V gene (reference sequence). The CDR3 nucleotides are TGTGCCAGCAGCTTGGGTGTTAACACTGAAGCTTTCTTT. Its translation is CASSLGVNTEAFF.

J is TRBJ2-7 and V is TRBV18, with D possibly being TRBD1 or TRBD2 (5 bases each). V was cut by 6 bases and J by 2 bases, with 11 bases left in between. Germline CDR1 is KGHSH and CDR2 is LQKENI. The CDR3 is 13 residues long. CDR3 bases: TGTGCCAGCTCGAGGGGAATGGCCTACGAGCAGTACTTC. Translated, it gives CASSRGMAYEQYF.

This clone was recorded once. The CDR3 is CASSPTRRAPLYEQYF. CDR3 coding DNA: TGTGCCAGCAGCCCAACCCGACGGGCCCCCCTCTACGAGCAGTACTTC. V is TRBV5-6 and J is TRBJ2-5; D not certain. The closer fit of TRBJ2-7 to the DNA end suggests the J call may be wrong. This CDR3 contains 16 residues. CDR1 is SGHDT, CDR2 YYEEEE, per germline.

This clone was counted once. V and J are TRBV7-9 and TRBJ2-7, with 7 bases that match TRBD1. The trim removed 5 bases at V and 10 bases at J, leaving 11 bases unmatched. The CDR3 is 13 amino acids. Per germline, CDR1 SEHNR and CDR2 FQNEAQ (reference sequence). CDR3 nucleotides: TGTGCCAGCAGCCCGGGACAGCTTCTACGTCAGTACTTC. This sequence encodes CASSPGQLLRQYF.

This clone appeared a single time. The chain links TRBV19 to TRBJ1-2; D remains ambiguous. Trimming removed 5 bases at V and 1 base at J, with 14 bases between. Per the germline V gene, CDR1 is LNHDA and CDR2 is SQIVND (reference sequence). The CDR3 has 15 residues. The CDR3 DNA reads as TGTGCCAGTAGTGAGCAGGCACAGCTTAACTATGGCTACACCTTC. Translation gives CASSEQAQLNYGYTF.

The chain combines TRBV7-3 with TRBJ2-1; 14 positions match TRBD2. Germline V gene sequence: CDR1 SGHTA, CDR2 FQGTGA. This CDR3 is built from 13 residues. With V trimmed by 6 bases and J by 15 bases, 7 bases remained unmatched. The CDR3 DNA is TGTGCCAGCAGTCCCGGGACTAGCGGGAGTCGGTTCTTC. Protein product: CASSPGTSGSRFF.

The chain is built from TRBV15 and TRBJ2-3; 14 bases are shared with TRBD2. V shed 4 bases, J shed 4 bases, and the junction held 19 bases outside the gene matches. This CDR3 has 21 residues. Germline-derived CDR1 and CDR2 are LNHNV and YYDKDF (reference sequence). CDR3 in amino acids: CATSKPRTSGRPAWFPDTQYF. Written as DNA, the CDR3 is TGTGCCACCAGCAAACCACGGACTAGCGGGAGGCCCGCCTGGTTTCCAGATACGCAGTATTTT.

This rearrangement joins TRBV11-3 to TRBJ2-5; D is unclear. The ends were cut back, 1 base at V and 4 bases at J, with 16 bases in the middle. Looked up from germline, CDR1 is SGHNT and CDR2 is YENEEA. The CDR3 runs to 16 residues. The CDR3 protein is CASSLAWRKPTETQYF. The CDR3 region has the DNA TGTGCCAGCAGCTTAGCATGGCGGAAACCCACAGAGACCCAGTACTTC.

The V gene is TRBV6-5, the J gene TRBJ2-1; 9 nucleotides line up with TRBD1. CDR3 size: 16 residues. V gave up 4 bases and J gave up 4 bases; unmatched junction bases: 8. Germline values: CDR1 MNHEY, CDR2 SVGAGI. This CDR3 is CASSSPAGQGYNEQFF. The CDR3 DNA follows: TGTGCCAGCAGTTCCCCCGCTGGACAGGGGTACAATGAGCAGTTCTTC.

This chain connects TRBV10-3 to TRBJ1-1; D remains ambiguous. The ends were cut back, 0 bases at V and 0 bases at J, with 8 bases in the middle. CDR1 is ENHRY and CDR2 is SYGVKD in the germline V gene. The CDR3 covers 15 residues. CDR3 bases: TGTGCCATCAGTGAGTCGACAACTATGAACACTGAAGCTTTCTTT. As protein: CAISESTTMNTEAFF.

The J gene is TRBJ1-5, the V gene TRBV28; possibly TRBD1 for D (5 bases). The CDR3 sequence is 14 residues long. Germline V gives CDR1 MDHEN, CDR2 SYDVKM. Trimming shortened V by 5 bases and J by 6 bases, and 14 bases separated the two germline ends. DNA for the CDR3: TGTGCCAGCAGTACGAGGGGTGCATTTCAGCCCCAGCATTTT. Translated: CASSTRGAFQPQHF.

This clone was detected a few times. The chain recombines TRBV19 with TRBJ2-7; 9 bases are shared with TRBD1. The CDR3 runs 14 residues. Per germline, CDR1 LNHDA and CDR2 SQIVND (reference sequence). The ends lost 9 bases at V and 2 bases at J; junction bases unmatched: 8. CDR3 residues: CASSQGAAPYEQYF. The CDR3 bases are TGTGCCAGCTCACAGGGGGCCGCCCCCTACGAGCAGTACTTC.

This clone was seen at least ten times. The rearrangement links TRBV6-1 to TRBJ1-1; tentative D call: TRBD1 (6 bases). The V end lost 6 bases, the J end lost 4 bases, and 18 bases lay between the germline ends. CDR1 is MNHNS and CDR2 is SASEGT in the germline V gene. The CDR3 runs 15 residues. The CDR3 DNA sequence: TGTGCCAGCAGCCCCATTGCAGGGGAGGGCACTGAAGCTTTCTTT. Translated, it gives CASSPIAGEGTEAFF.

The rearrangement links TRBV11-2 to TRBJ2-7; D gene uncertain. Germline lookup yields CDR1 SGHAT and CDR2 FQNNGV. CDR3 length: 14 residues. With 3 bases removed from V and 2 bases from J, the gap between germline ends came to 11 bases. The CDR3 DNA reads TGTGCCAGCAGCTTTGGGGAAAACGCCTACGAGCAGTACTTC. This codes for CASSFGENAYEQYF.

This chain uses TRBV14 with TRBJ2-5, with TRBD1 matching over 9 bases. The trim removed 8 bases at V and 5 bases at J, leaving 12 bases unmatched. This CDR3 contains 15 residues. Germline CDR1 reads SGHDN; CDR2 reads FVKESK. CDR3 coding DNA: TGTGCCAGCCGAACCCGGGGGACAGGGTGTGAGACCCAGTACTTC. Its protein product is CASRTRGTGCETQYF.

The chain is built from TRBV28 and TRBJ2-1; no clear D. Germline-derived CDR1 and CDR2 are MDHEN and SYDVKM. V was cut by 2 bases and J by 7 bases, with 9 bases left in between. The CDR3 consists of 13 residues. The CDR3, as DNA: TGTGCCAGCAGTTTAGTTAGTCGGAATGAGCAGTTCTTC. Its protein is CASSLVSRNEQFF.

The chain employs TRBV28 and TRBJ1-2; D is ambiguous. Germline V gene sequence: CDR1 MDHEN, CDR2 SYDVKM. Between the trimmed V and J ends, which lost 0 bases and 2 bases, there was a span of 7 bases. The CDR3 is 14 amino acids. CDR3 sequence: CASSLWDGNYGYTF. Written as DNA, the CDR3 is TGTGCCAGCAGTTTATGGGACGGAAACTATGGCTACACCTTC.

This clone showed up just a few times. This chain links TRBV7-7 with TRBJ2-3, with D possibly matching TRBD2 (6 bases). This CDR3 comprises 15 residues. Germline CDR1 reads SSHAT; CDR2 reads FNYEAQ (reference sequence). V lost 1 base and J lost 6, with 14 bases in between. CDR3 sequence reads: CASSLDGSPGDTQYF. DNA of the CDR3: TGTGCCAGCAGCTTAGACGGGAGCCCCGGCGATACGCAGTATTTT.